A selection of T cell receptor beta chains follows, all from one sample in a study of shared clonotypes between healthy human individuals. TCRdb's table, derived via immunoSEQ multiplex PCR, lists solely in-frame clones and lacks some. The sample holds about 1.1 million clones, 70% to 85% seen once. Source material: memory CD4+ T cells from PBMCs. These receptor sequences come from a man between 18 and 29 years old in good health. Some clones in this sample may be carry-over from other donors' samples. The CDR3 runs from the conserved cysteine through the conserved F or W. Fields, in order: clone size, J gene, D gene, V gene, CDR3 protein, CDR3 DNA. A D gene is named only where the DNA matches it firmly. Clone size is given for some rows only: seen once, a few or many times, or a class if the clone is expanded.

abundance: NA
j_gene: TRBJ1-2
d_gene: NA
v_gene: TRBV5-1
CDR3aa: CASSSYPGGHKTANYGYTF
CDR3nt: TGCGCCAGCAGTTCATATCCGGGGGGACACAAAACAGCTAACTATGGCTACACCTTC

abundance: NA
j_gene: TRBJ2-7
d_gene: TRBD1
v_gene: TRBV11-3
CDR3aa: CASSQAGTGDYEQYF
CDR3nt: TGTGCCAGCAGCCAAGCCGGGACAGGAGACTACGAGCAGTACTTC

abundance: NA
j_gene: TRBJ2-1
d_gene: TRBD1
v_gene: TRBV18
CDR3aa: CASSPVSGTEYNEQFF
CDR3nt: TGTGCCAGCTCACCCGTGTCCGGGACAGAATACAATGAGCAGTTCTTC

abundance: NA
j_gene: TRBJ1-2
d_gene: NA
v_gene: TRBV4-2
CDR3aa: CASSWGTETLYGYTF
CDR3nt: TGTGCCAGCAGCTGGGGGACGGAAACATTATATGGCTACACCTTC

abundance: NA
j_gene: TRBJ2-6
d_gene: TRBD1
v_gene: TRBV10-3
CDR3aa: CAISGQGAGANVLTF
CDR3nt: TGTGCCATCAGCGGACAGGGAGCTGGGGCCAACGTCCTGACTTTC

abundance: NA
j_gene: TRBJ2-7
d_gene: NA
v_gene: TRBV19
CDR3aa: CASSIAAVPGYEQYF
CDR3nt: TGTGCCAGTAGTATCGCTGCCGTGCCGGGGTACGAGCAGTACTTC

abundance: NA
j_gene: TRBJ2-1
d_gene: NA
v_gene: TRBV7-9
CDR3aa: CASSPGLNSNEQFF
CDR3nt: TGTGCCAGCAGCCCCGGACTTAACTCCAATGAGCAGTTCTTC

abundance: NA
j_gene: TRBJ2-5
d_gene: NA
v_gene: TRBV5-1
CDR3aa: CASSLQDQETQYF
CDR3nt: TGCGCCAGCAGCTTGCAAGACCAAGAGACCCAGTACTTC

abundance: NA
j_gene: TRBJ2-7
d_gene: TRBD2
v_gene: TRBV5-6
CDR3aa: CASSLAFGGGPVEQYF
CDR3nt: TGTGCCAGCAGCTTGGCCTTCGGGGGAGGGCCGGTCGAGCAGTACTTC

abundance: NA
j_gene: TRBJ1-5
d_gene: NA
v_gene: TRBV6-1
CDR3aa: CASSEWGADQPQHF
CDR3nt: TGTGCCAGCAGTGAGTGGGGGGCGGATCAGCCCCAGCATTTT

abundance: NA
j_gene: TRBJ2-3
d_gene: TRBD2
v_gene: TRBV7-2
CDR3aa: CASSYLAGPDTQYF
CDR3nt: TGTGCCAGCAGCTATCTAGCGGGGCCGGATACGCAGTATTTT

abundance: NA
j_gene: TRBJ1-2
d_gene: NA
v_gene: TRBV6-1
CDR3aa: CASTKGTTYYGYTF
CDR3nt: TGTGCCAGCACTAAGGGGACAACATATTATGGCTACACCTTC

abundance: NA
j_gene: TRBJ1-2
d_gene: NA
v_gene: TRBV19
CDR3aa: CASSLGGDYGYTF
CDR3nt: TGTGCCAGTAGTCTGGGAGGGGACTATGGCTACACCTTC

abundance: NA
j_gene: TRBJ1-2
d_gene: NA
v_gene: TRBV5-4
CDR3aa: CASSLAGVPYGYTF
CDR3nt: TGTGCCAGCAGCTTGGCTGGGGTCCCTTATGGCTACACCTTC

abundance: NA
j_gene: TRBJ2-5
d_gene: NA
v_gene: TRBV30
CDR3aa: CAWELQGGETQYF
CDR3nt: TGTGCCTGGGAGCTGCAGGGGGGAGAGACCCAGTACTTC

abundance: NA
j_gene: TRBJ2-7
d_gene: NA
v_gene: TRBV7-3
CDR3aa: CASSLTPRGATRDEQYF
CDR3nt: TGTGCCAGCAGCTTAACCCCCCGCGGAGCAACTAGGGACGAGCAGTACTTC

abundance: NA
j_gene: TRBJ2-7
d_gene: TRBD2
v_gene: TRBV5-1
CDR3aa: CASSDGSGSNNEQYF
CDR3nt: TGCGCCAGCAGCGACGGTAGCGGGAGCAACAACGAGCAGTACTTC

abundance: NA
j_gene: TRBJ2-4
d_gene: NA
v_gene: TRBV28
CDR3aa: CASSFYRQDKNIQYF
CDR3nt: TGTGCCAGCAGTTTTTACAGGCAAGACAAAAACATTCAGTACTTC

abundance: many
j_gene: TRBJ2-1
d_gene: TRBD2
v_gene: TRBV9
CDR3aa: CASSVAGGGTGLAGNEQFF
CDR3nt: TGTGCCAGCAGCGTAGCTGGAGGAGGTACCGGACTAGCGGGCAATGAGCAGTTCTTC

abundance: NA
j_gene: TRBJ1-2
d_gene: NA
v_gene: TRBV28
CDR3aa: CASSLGAGANYGYTF
CDR3nt: TGTGCCAGCAGTCTAGGGGCCGGAGCCAACTATGGCTACACCTTC

abundance: NA
j_gene: TRBJ1-1
d_gene: NA
v_gene: TRBV6-6
CDR3aa: CASSPDGNTEAFF
CDR3nt: TGTGCCAGCAGCCCCGACGGGAACACTGAAGCTTTCTTT

abundance: NA
j_gene: TRBJ2-7
d_gene: TRBD2
v_gene: TRBV7-2
CDR3aa: CASSLGTSGSIEQYF
CDR3nt: TGTGCCAGCAGCTTAGGGACTAGCGGGAGTATCGAGCAGTACTTC

abundance: NA
j_gene: TRBJ1-3
d_gene: NA
v_gene: TRBV5-4
CDR3aa: CASSLAGFRGTGNTIYF
CDR3nt: TGTGCCAGCAGCTTGGCAGGTTTTCGGGGTACTGGAAACACCATATATTTT

abundance: NA
j_gene: TRBJ2-7
d_gene: TRBD2
v_gene: TRBV28
CDR3aa: CASSTRGLAKIYEQYF
CDR3nt: TGTGCCAGCAGTACCCGGGGACTAGCGAAGATCTACGAGCAGTACTTC

abundance: NA
j_gene: TRBJ1-6
d_gene: NA
v_gene: TRBV30
CDR3aa: CAWSWGGLHHF
CDR3nt: TGTGCCTGGAGTTGGGGCGGCCTCCACCACTTT

abundance: once
j_gene: TRBJ1-5
d_gene: NA
v_gene: TRBV28
CDR3aa: CASSLEQGFIDQPQHF
CDR3nt: TGTGCCAGCAGTTTAGAGCAGGGGTTTATCGATCAGCCCCAGCATTTT

abundance: NA
j_gene: TRBJ2-2
d_gene: NA
v_gene: TRBV9
CDR3aa: CASSALGSGELFF
CDR3nt: TGTGCCAGCAGCGCCCTTGGGTCCGGGGAGCTGTTTTTT

abundance: NA
j_gene: TRBJ1-4
d_gene: NA
v_gene: TRBV6-5
CDR3aa: CASSLAAGDEKLFF
CDR3nt: TGTGCCAGCAGCCTGGCCGCCGGGGATGAAAAACTGTTTTTT

abundance: NA
j_gene: TRBJ2-4
d_gene: TRBD2
v_gene: TRBV4-1
CDR3aa: CASSPTELAGKNIQYF
CDR3nt: TGCGCCAGCAGCCCGACCGAACTAGCGGGAAAAAACATTCAGTACTTC

abundance: NA
j_gene: TRBJ2-1
d_gene: NA
v_gene: TRBV5-1
CDR3aa: CASSLDREREQFF
CDR3nt: TGCGCCAGCAGCTTGGATCGGGAGCGTGAGCAGTTCTTC

abundance: NA
j_gene: TRBJ2-7
d_gene: NA
v_gene: TRBV7-8
CDR3aa: CASSSRIYEQYF
CDR3nt: TGTGCCAGCAGCAGTAGGATCTACGAGCAGTACTTC

abundance: NA
j_gene: TRBJ1-5
d_gene: TRBD1
v_gene: TRBV7-8
CDR3aa: CASTPGWTGFQPQHF
CDR3nt: TGTGCCAGCACGCCAGGTTGGACAGGGTTTCAGCCCCAGCATTTT

abundance: NA
j_gene: TRBJ1-4
d_gene: NA
v_gene: TRBV7-2
CDR3aa: CASSPNRLGGANEKLFF
CDR3nt: TGTGCCAGCAGCCCGAACAGGTTAGGAGGCGCTAATGAAAAACTGTTTTTT

abundance: few
j_gene: TRBJ2-1
d_gene: TRBD2
v_gene: TRBV5-1
CDR3aa: CASSDSSGRAGTLF
CDR3nt: TGCGCCAGCAGCGACTCTAGCGGGAGGGCCGGGACGCTCTTC

abundance: NA
j_gene: TRBJ1-1
d_gene: NA
v_gene: TRBV18
CDR3aa: CASSPPGIRPDTEAFF
CDR3nt: TGTGCCAGCTCACCACCGGGTATCAGACCGGACACTGAAGCTTTCTTT

abundance: NA
j_gene: TRBJ2-3
d_gene: NA
v_gene: TRBV7-2
CDR3aa: CASSLGGFTDTQYF
CDR3nt: TGTGCCAGCAGCTTAGGGGGGTTCACAGATACGCAGTATTTT

abundance: NA
j_gene: TRBJ2-3
d_gene: TRBD2
v_gene: TRBV29-1
CDR3aa: CSVEGGSGSGTDTQYF
CDR3nt: TGCAGCGTTGAAGGTGGTAGCGGGAGTGGGACAGATACGCAGTATTTT

abundance: NA
j_gene: TRBJ2-7
d_gene: NA
v_gene: TRBV11-3
CDR3aa: CASSSGRSGEQYF
CDR3nt: TGTGCCAGCAGCTCTGGCCGTAGCGGCGAGCAGTACTTC

abundance: NA
j_gene: TRBJ2-3
d_gene: TRBD2
v_gene: TRBV29-1
CDR3aa: CSVGRNPTSANTDTQYF
CDR3nt: TGCAGCGTCGGACGAAATCCCACTAGCGCCAACACAGATACGCAGTATTTT

abundance: once
j_gene: TRBJ2-2
d_gene: NA
v_gene: TRBV7-9
CDR3aa: CASSLVRPNTGELFF
CDR3nt: TGTGCCAGCAGCTTAGTCCGACCGAACACCGGGGAGCTGTTTTTT

abundance: NA
j_gene: TRBJ2-3
d_gene: NA
v_gene: TRBV6-1
CDR3aa: CASTASLNTDTQYF
CDR3nt: TGTGCCAGCACCGCTAGCCTGAACACAGATACGCAGTATTTT

abundance: NA
j_gene: TRBJ2-1
d_gene: NA
v_gene: TRBV5-4
CDR3aa: CASSSPVASVSYNEQFF
CDR3nt: TGTGCCAGCAGCTCCCCGGTGGCTAGCGTGTCCTACAATGAGCAGTTCTTC

abundance: NA
j_gene: TRBJ1-1
d_gene: NA
v_gene: TRBV7-8
CDR3aa: CASSPRRLVVTEAFF
CDR3nt: TGTGCCAGCAGCCCACGACGGTTGGTGGTCACTGAAGCTTTCTTT

abundance: NA
j_gene: TRBJ1-2
d_gene: NA
v_gene: TRBV25-1
CDR3aa: CASSESNLRGAGYTF
CDR3nt: TGTGCCAGCAGTGAATCCAACCTTAGAGGCGCTGGCTACACCTTC

abundance: once
j_gene: TRBJ1-6
d_gene: TRBD1
v_gene: TRBV7-3
CDR3aa: CASSASGQGSPLHF
CDR3nt: TGTGCCAGCAGCGCCTCGGGACAGGGTTCACCCCTCCACTTT

abundance: NA
j_gene: TRBJ2-4
d_gene: NA
v_gene: TRBV30
CDR3aa: CAWSVSPGRTLQNIQYF
CDR3nt: TGTGCCTGGAGTGTTTCGCCAGGACGGACTTTACAAAACATTCAGTACTTC

abundance: once
j_gene: TRBJ1-2
d_gene: NA
v_gene: TRBV27
CDR3aa: CASSLSPGLQYGYTF
CDR3nt: TGTGCCAGCAGTCTCTCGCCGGGACTTCAATATGGCTACACCTTC

abundance: NA
j_gene: TRBJ1-3
d_gene: NA
v_gene: TRBV6-1
CDR3aa: CASSARFRGLRGSGNTIYF
CDR3nt: TGTGCCAGCAGTGCCCGTTTTCGGGGGTTGAGGGGCTCTGGAAACACCATATATTTT

abundance: NA
j_gene: TRBJ1-5
d_gene: NA
v_gene: TRBV6-5
CDR3aa: CASRSVYSSNQPQHF
CDR3nt: TGTGCCAGCAGATCCGTCTACTCAAGCAATCAGCCCCAGCATTTT

abundance: once
j_gene: TRBJ1-1
d_gene: NA
v_gene: TRBV28
CDR3aa: CASSWSMVNTEAFF
CDR3nt: TGTGCCAGCAGTTGGTCTATGGTGAACACTGAAGCTTTCTTT

abundance: NA
j_gene: TRBJ2-2
d_gene: TRBD2
v_gene: TRBV27
CDR3aa: CASTPGLAGVGNTGELFF
CDR3nt: TGTGCCAGCACCCCGGGACTAGCGGGAGTGGGAAACACCGGGGAGCTGTTTTTT

abundance: NA
j_gene: TRBJ1-1
d_gene: TRBD1
v_gene: TRBV6-6
CDR3aa: CAVGDRAIEAFF
CDR3nt: TGTGCGGTCGGGGACAGGGCCATTGAAGCTTTCTTT

abundance: NA
j_gene: TRBJ2-1
d_gene: NA
v_gene: TRBV7-3
CDR3aa: CASSSGLAAFF
CDR3nt: TGTGCCAGCAGCTCGGGACTCGCGGCGTTCTTC

abundance: NA
j_gene: TRBJ2-2
d_gene: NA
v_gene: TRBV19
CDR3aa: CASSNQGSTGELFF
CDR3nt: TGTGCCAGTAGTAATCAGGGTTCCACCGGGGAGCTGTTTTTT